This T cell receptor beta chain was captured in a study of CD8 T cells in Susac syndrome. Trimming stripped 1 base from V and 5 bases from J, with 11 bases between. From germline, CDR1 is SGHVS and CDR2 FNYEAQ. The length of the CDR3 is 14 residues. It was with random hexamers that 0.5 to 1 ug RNA was reverse transcribed. An immunoSEQ multiplex PCR amplified TCR beta CDR3 over 54 Vbeta and 13 Jbeta. TCRdb used MiXCR to reprocess the immunoSEQ multiplex PCR reads, holding one entry per CDR3 protein. The table shows a few hundred thousand distinct CDR3 sequences, with around nine tenths occurring only once. Points from the study as a whole: The relatively small number of individuals in the TCR sequencing and HLA analysis was acknowledged by the study.

A note on this clonotype: What it recognizes is unknown.

TEMRA cells were enriched by FACS, and CD4+ and CD8+ T cells were negatively isolated. The clonotype was recovered from a human donor with multiple sclerosis. The chain couples TRBV7-6 to TRBJ2-5, with D possibly being TRBD2 (7 bases). Sequences were obtained from CD8+ T cells from PBMCs. The DNA of the CDR3 is TGTGCCAGCAGCTTAGGCGGGGGCGCGGAGACCCAGTACTTC. Its protein is CASSLGGGAETQYF. The variable domain in full, with the rest retrieved from reference TRBV7-6 and TRBJ2-5, is GAGVSQSPRYKVTKRGQDVALRCDPISGHVSLYWYRQALGQGPEFLTYFNYEAQQDKSGLPNDRFSAERPEGSISTLTIQRTEQRDSAMYRCASSLGGGAETQYFGPGTRLLVL.